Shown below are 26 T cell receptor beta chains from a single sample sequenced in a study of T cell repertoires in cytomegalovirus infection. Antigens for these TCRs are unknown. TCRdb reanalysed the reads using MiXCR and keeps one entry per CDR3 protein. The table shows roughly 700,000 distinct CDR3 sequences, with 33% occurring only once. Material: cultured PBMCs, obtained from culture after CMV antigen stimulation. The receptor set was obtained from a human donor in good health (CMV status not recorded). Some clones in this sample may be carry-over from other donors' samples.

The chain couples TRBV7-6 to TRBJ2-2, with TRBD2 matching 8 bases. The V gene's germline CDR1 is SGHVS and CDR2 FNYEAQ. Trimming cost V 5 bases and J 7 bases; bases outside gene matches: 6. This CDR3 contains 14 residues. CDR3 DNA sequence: TGTGCCAGCAGCACCGGACTAGCCGGCGGGGAGCTGTTTTTT. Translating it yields CASSTGLAGGELFF.

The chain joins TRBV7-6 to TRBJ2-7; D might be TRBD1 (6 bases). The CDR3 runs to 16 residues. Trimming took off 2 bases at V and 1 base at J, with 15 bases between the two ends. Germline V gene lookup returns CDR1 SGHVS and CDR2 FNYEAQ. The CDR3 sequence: CASSLRGWTDSYEQYF. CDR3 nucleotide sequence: TGTGCCAGCAGCTTAAGGGGCTGGACAGATTCCTACGAGCAGTACTTC.

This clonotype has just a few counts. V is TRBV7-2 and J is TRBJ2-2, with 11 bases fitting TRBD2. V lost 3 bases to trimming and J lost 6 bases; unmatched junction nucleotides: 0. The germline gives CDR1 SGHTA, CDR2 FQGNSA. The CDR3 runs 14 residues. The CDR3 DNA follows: TGTGCCAGCAGCTTGGGACTAGCGGCCGGGGAGCTGTTTTTT. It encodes CASSLGLAAGELFF.

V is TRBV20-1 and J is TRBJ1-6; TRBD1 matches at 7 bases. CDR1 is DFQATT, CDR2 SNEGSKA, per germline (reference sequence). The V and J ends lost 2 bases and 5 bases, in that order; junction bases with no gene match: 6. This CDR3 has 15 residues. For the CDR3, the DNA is TGCAGTGCTAGATTTCGGGGACAGCATAATTCACCCCTCCACTTT. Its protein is CSARFRGQHNSPLHF.

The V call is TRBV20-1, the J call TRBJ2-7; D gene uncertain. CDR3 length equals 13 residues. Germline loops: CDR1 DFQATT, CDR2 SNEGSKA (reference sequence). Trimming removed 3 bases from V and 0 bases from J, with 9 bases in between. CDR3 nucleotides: TGCAGTGCTAGGGCCCGCAGCTCCTACGAGCAGTACTTC. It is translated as CSARARSSYEQYF.

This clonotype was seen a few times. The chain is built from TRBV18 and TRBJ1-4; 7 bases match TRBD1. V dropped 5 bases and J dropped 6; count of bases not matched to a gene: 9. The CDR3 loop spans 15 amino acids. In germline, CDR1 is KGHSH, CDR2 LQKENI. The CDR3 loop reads CASSTRDSAYEKLFF. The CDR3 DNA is TGTGCCAGCTCAACTCGGGACAGTGCTTATGAAAAACTGTTTTTT. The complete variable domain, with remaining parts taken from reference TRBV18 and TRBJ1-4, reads NAGVMQNPRHLVRRRGQEARLRCSPMKGHSHVYWYRQLPEEGLKFMVYLQKENIIDESGMPKERFSAEFPKEGPSILRIQQVVRGDSAAYFCASSTRDSAYEKLFFGSGTQLSVL.

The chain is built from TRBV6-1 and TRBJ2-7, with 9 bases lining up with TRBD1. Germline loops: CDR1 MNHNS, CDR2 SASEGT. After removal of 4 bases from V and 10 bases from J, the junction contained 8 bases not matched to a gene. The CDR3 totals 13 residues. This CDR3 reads CASSATGTGSQYF. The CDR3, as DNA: TGTGCCAGCAGTGCCACCGGGACAGGGTCACAGTACTTC.

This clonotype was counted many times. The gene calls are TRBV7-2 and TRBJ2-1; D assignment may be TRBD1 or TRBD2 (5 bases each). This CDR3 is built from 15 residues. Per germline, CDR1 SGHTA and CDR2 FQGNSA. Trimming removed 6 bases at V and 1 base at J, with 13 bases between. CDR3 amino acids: CASRAGTSSYNEQFF. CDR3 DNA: TGTGCCAGCAGGGCCGGGACCTCGTCCTACAATGAGCAGTTCTTC.

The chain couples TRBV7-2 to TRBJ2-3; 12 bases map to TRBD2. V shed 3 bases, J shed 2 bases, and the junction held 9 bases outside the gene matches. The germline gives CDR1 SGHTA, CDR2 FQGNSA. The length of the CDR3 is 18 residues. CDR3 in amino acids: CASSFQSLAGGTTDTQYF. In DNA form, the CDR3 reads TGTGCCAGCAGCTTCCAATCGCTAGCGGGGGGGACCACAGATACGCAGTATTTT.

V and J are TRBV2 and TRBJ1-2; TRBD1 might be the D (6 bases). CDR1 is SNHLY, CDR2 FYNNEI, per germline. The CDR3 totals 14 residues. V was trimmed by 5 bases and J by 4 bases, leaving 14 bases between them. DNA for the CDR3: TGTGCCAGCAGTAAAAGGGACAATCTCTATGGCTACACCTTC. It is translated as CASSKRDNLYGYTF.

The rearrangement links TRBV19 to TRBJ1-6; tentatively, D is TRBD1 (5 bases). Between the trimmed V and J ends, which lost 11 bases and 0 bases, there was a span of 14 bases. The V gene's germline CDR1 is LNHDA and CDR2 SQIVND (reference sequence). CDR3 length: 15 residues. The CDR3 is CACRDPSSYNSPLHF. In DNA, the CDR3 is TGTGCCTGCCGGGACCCAAGCTCCTATAATTCACCCCTCCACTTT.

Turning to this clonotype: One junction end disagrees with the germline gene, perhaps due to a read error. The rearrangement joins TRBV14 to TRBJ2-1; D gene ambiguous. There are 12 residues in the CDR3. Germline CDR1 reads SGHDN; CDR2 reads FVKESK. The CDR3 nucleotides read TGTGCCAGCAGTCAAGTGGTTCATGAGCAGTTCTTC. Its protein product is CASSQVVHEQFF.

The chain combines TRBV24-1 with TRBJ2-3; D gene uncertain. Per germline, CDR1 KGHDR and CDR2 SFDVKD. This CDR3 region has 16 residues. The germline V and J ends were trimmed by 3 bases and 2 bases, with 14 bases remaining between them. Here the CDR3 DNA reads TGTGCCACCAGTGATCCCAGGACCTTCTCCACAGATACGCAGTATTTT. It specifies CATSDPRTFSTDTQYF.

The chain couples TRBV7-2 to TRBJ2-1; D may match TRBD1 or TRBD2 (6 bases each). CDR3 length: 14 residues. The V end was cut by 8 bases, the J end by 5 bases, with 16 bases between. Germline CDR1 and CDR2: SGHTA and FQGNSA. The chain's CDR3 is CASHYGGPHNEQFF. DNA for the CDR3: TGTGCCAGCCACTACGGGGGCCCACACAATGAGCAGTTCTTC.

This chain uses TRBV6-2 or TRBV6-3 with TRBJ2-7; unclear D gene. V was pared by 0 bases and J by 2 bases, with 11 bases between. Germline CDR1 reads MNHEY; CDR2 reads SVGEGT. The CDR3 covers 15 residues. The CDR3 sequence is CASSYSPAGPYEQYF. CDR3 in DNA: TGTGCCAGCAGTTACTCTCCGGCCGGACCCTACGAGCAGTACTTC.

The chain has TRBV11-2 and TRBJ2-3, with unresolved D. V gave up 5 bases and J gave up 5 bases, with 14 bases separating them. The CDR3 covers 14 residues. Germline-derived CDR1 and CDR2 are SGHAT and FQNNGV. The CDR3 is CASSPTTLLDTQYF. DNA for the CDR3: TGTGCCAGCAGCCCCACTACCTTGCTAGATACGCAGTATTTT.

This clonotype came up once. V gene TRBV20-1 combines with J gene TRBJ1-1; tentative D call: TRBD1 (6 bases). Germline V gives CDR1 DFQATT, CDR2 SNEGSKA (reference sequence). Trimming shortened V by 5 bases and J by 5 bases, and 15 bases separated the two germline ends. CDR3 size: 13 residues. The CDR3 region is CSAGGGAQTEAFF. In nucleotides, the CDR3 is TGCAGTGCTGGGGGGGGGGCGCAGACTGAAGCTTTCTTT.

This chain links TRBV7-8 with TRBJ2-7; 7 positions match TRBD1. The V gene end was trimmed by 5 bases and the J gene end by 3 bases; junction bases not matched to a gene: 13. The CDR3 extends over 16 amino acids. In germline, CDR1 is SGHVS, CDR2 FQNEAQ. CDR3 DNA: TGTGCCAGCAGCCCCTTGACAGGGCAGGGGATCTACGAGCAGTACTTC. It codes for CASSPLTGQGIYEQYF.

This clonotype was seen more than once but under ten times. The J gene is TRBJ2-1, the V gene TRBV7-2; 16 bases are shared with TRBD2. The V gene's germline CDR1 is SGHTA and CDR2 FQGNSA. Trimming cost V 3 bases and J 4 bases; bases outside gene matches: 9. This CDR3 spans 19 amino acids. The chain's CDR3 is CASSLGLAGGAGGYNEQFF. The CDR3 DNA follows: TGTGCCAGCAGCTTGGGACTAGCGGGAGGGGCCGGCGGGTACAATGAGCAGTTCTTC. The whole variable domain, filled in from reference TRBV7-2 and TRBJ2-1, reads GAGVSQSPSNKVTEKGKDVELRCDPISGHTALYWYRQSLGQGLEFLIYFQGNSAPDKSGLPSDRFSAERTGGSVSTLTIQRTQQEDSAVYLCASSLGLAGGAGGYNEQFFGPGTRLTVL.

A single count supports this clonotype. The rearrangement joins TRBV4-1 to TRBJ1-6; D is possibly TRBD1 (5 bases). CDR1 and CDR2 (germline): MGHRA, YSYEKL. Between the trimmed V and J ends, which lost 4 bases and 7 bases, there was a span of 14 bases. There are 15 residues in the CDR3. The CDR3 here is CASSLPGRINSPLHF. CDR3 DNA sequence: TGCGCCAGCAGCCTCCCGGGACGGATAAATTCACCCCTCCACTTT.

CDR3 in DNA: TGTGCCAGCAGCTCGGCGGACAGGGGTATCCCCCCTGAAGCTTTCTTT. This sequence encodes CASSSADRGIPPEAFF. The chain couples TRBV7-6 to TRBJ1-1; TRBD1 aligns across 9 bases. The V gene end was trimmed by 4 bases and the J gene end by 6 bases; junction bases not matched to a gene: 12. Per the germline V gene, CDR1 is SGHVS and CDR2 is FNYEAQ. This CDR3 contains 16 residues.

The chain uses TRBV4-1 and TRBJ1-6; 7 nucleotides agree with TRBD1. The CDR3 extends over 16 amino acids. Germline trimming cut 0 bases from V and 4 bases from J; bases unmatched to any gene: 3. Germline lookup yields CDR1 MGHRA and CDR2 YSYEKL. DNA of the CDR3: TGCGCCAGCAGCCAAGACCGACAGGGTTATAATTCACCCCTCCACTTT. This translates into CASSQDRQGYNSPLHF.

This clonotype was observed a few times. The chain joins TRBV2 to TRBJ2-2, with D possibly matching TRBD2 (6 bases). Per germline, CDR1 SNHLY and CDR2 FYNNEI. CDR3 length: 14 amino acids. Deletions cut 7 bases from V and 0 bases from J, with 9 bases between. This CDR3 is CASKWGANTGELFF. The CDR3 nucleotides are TGTGCCAGCAAGTGGGGGGCGAACACCGGGGAGCTGTTTTTT.

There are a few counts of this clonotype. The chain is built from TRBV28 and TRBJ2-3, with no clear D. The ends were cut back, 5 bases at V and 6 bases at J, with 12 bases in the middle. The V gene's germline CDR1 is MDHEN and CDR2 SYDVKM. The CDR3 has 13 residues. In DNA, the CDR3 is TGTGCCAGCAGTCCCCCGCCCATGGATACGCAGTATTTT. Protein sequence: CASSPPPMDTQYF.

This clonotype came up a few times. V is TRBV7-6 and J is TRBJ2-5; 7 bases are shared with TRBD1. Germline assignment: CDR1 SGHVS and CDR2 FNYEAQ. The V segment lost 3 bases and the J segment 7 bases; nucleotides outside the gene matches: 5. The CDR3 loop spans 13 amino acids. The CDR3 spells CASSLDTGVTQYF. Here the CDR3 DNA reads TGTGCCAGCAGCTTGGACACAGGGGTGACCCAGTACTTC.

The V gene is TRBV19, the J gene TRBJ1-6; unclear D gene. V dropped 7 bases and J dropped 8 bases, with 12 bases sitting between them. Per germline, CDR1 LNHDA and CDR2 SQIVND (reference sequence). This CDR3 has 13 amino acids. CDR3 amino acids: CASTPGPYSPLHF. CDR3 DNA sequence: TGTGCCAGTACCCCCGGTCCCTATTCACCCCTCCACTTT.